This entry describes one T cell receptor (beta chain). These data belong to a study of blood T cell repertoires in COVID-19. Across the study: Acute and convalescent COVID-19 samples came from the United States, Italy and Spain.

Produced via immunoSEQ multiplex PCR; TCRdb's table is partial and in-frame only. The sample lists 70,000 or so clones, approximately 80% occurring once. CDR1 and CDR2 from the germline V gene are SGHAT and FQNNGV. V shed 3 bases and J shed 10 bases, with 12 bases lying between them. The CDR3 has 13 amino acids. The source of this sequence is a woman in her sixties or seventies with acute or convalescent COVID-19. V and J are TRBV11-2 and TRBJ1-4; a weak D match, TRBD1 (6 bases). Sample: peripheral blood. The CDR3 DNA reads as TGTGCCAGCAGCTTTGGGGGCGCGGGAAAACTGTTTTTT. Its translation: CASSFGGAGKLFF. Together with reference TRBV11-2 and TRBJ1-4, the CDR3 gives the full variable domain: EAGVAQSPRYKIIEKRQSVAFWCNPISGHATLYWYQQILGQGPKLLIQFQNNGVVDDSQLPKDRFSAERLKGVDSTLKIQPAKLEDSAVYLCASSFGGAGKLFFGSGTQLSVL.